The present T cell receptor beta chain was sequenced within a study of regulatory T cells in long-lasting Graves disease. For the study at large: Antithyroid drug use was under 3 months in newly diagnosed Graves' patients. Points from the study as a whole: Fewer public clonotypes were shared by new patients (under 1,000) than by persistent patients (roughly 2,500). It was in persistent disease that TRBV28, TRBJ1-2 and TRBJ2-5 were favored.

The CDR3 loop spans 17 amino acids. The V gene's germline CDR1 is LGHNA and CDR2 YSLEER. V shed 4 bases and J 2 bases; nucleotides not matched to a gene: 9. HTBI primers from iRepertoire and Arm-PCR of CDR3 regions yielded the TCR beta libraries. TCRdb reprocessed the multiplex PCR reads via MiXCR and lists one record per CDR3 protein. The sample holds more than 300,000 distinct CDR3 sequences, 15% to 17% seen once. This clonotype has a handful of counts. Its antigen is unknown. The time point: newly diagnosed GD, antithyroid drugs for less than 3 months. The TCR library was prepared using RNA isolated from PBMCs.

The sequences come from peripheral blood mononuclear cells (PBMCs), collected at new diagnosis, from a patient treated with antithyroid drugs. The clonotype originates from a female donor with Graves disease. The rearrangement links TRBV4-3 to TRBJ2-5; 11 nucleotides agree with TRBD1. The CDR3 nucleotides read TGCGCCAGCAGCCGAGGACCGGGACAGGGGGGTCAAGAGACCCAGTACTTC. Protein sequence: CASSRGPGQGGQETQYF.